Listed below are T cell receptor beta chains from one sample, sequenced in a study of blood T cell repertoires in COVID-19. The method was immunoSEQ multiplex PCR; TCRdb's version includes in-frame clones alone and lacks a portion of them. The sample has about 160,000 clones, 87% seen once; the top ten hold 10% to 13%. The specimen sequenced was peripheral blood. Receptors originate from an older woman with COVID-19, enrolled during active disease. CDR3s include the opening cysteine and the closing phenylalanine or tryptophan. D genes are given only for firm matches.

d_gene	v_gene	CDR3aa
TRBD1	TRBV5-4	CASSFGQGATSYGYTF
.	TRBV18	CASTPGQHNSPLHF
.	TRBV9	CASSVGGSNTGELFF
TRBD1	TRBV11-2	CASSPDRDDEQFF
.	TRBV28	CTSSSRHNPNYEQYF
TRBD2	TRBV3-1/TRBV3-2	CASSPRAGGYNEQFF
.	TRBV5-5	CASSLGEELYGHTF
.	TRBV18	CASSPPPVSGNTIYF
TRBD2	TRBV25-1	CASSPRTSGGKNEQFF
.	TRBV5-4	CASSGEEGGNNSPLHF
TRBD1	TRBV25-1	CASRPGVGTADGYTF
TRBD2	TRBV3-1/TRBV3-2	CASSKERGKSYNEQFF
.	TRBV5-1	CASSADRGALTDTQYF
.	TRBV15	CATSRDPPGGTGYNEQFF
.	TRBV11-2	CDPKVDFSGNTIYF
.	TRBV15	CATSRPTGELFF
TRBD2	TRBV7-8	CASSRSSGAVHEQYF
.	TRBV28	CASSFTGVRPQHF
.	TRBV23-1	CASGKGGADNQPQHF
.	TRBV7-9	CASSHNSFGSSYNSPLHF
TRBD1	TRBV28	CASSLGGQDNEKLFF
.	TRBV2	CASSERSGYSGNTIYF
TRBD2	TRBV11-2	CASSLVVLAGGLETQYF
.	TRBV19	CASSVTEVDTQYF
.	TRBV10-3	CAISEGPGNTGNTIYF
.	TRBV25-1	CASSGQDPYEQYF
.	TRBV19	CASSSPGRAGQETQYF
TRBD1	TRBV5-1	CASSLGTQGARETQYF
.	TRBV6-5	CASTLQLNAQAEAFF
.	TRBV5-1	CASSLAYGTQDNSPLHF
TRBD1	TRBV5-5	CASSLVGTGDYGYTF
.	TRBV2	CASSVGGDQPQHF
.	TRBV27	CASSPRPGEGQQPQHF
TRBD1	TRBV5-4	CASSPPPGQGNSYNSPLHF
.	TRBV6-5	CASSYYRDSGELFF
TRBD1	TRBV19	CASSIDRGPGELFF
TRBD1	TRBV2	CASTGTANYGYTF
.	TRBV3-1/TRBV3-2	CASSHGENTEAFF
TRBD1	TRBV19	CASSVGTAVYEQYF
.	TRBV5-5	CASSLLVGSPSGNTIYF
.	TRBV29-1	CSVVTSLNTGELFF
TRBD1	TRBV7-8	CASSGQGFSGNTIYF
.	TRBV28	CASITGMNTEAFF
.	TRBV18	CASSPRGDTSTNEKLFF
TRBD1	TRBV2	CASSGLGMGQGLPNEKLFF